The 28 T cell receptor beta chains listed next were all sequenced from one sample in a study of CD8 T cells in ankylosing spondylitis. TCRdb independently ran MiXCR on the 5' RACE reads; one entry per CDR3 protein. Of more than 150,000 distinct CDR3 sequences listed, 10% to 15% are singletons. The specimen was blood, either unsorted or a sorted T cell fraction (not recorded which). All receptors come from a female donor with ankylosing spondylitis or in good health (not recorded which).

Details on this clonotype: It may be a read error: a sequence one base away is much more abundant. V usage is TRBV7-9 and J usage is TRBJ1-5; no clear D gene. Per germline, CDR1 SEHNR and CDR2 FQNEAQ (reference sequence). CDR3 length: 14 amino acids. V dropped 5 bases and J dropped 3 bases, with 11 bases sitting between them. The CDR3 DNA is TGTGCCAGCAGCCCAACGTGGCCCAATCAGCCCCAGCATTTT. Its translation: CASSPTWPNQPQHF.

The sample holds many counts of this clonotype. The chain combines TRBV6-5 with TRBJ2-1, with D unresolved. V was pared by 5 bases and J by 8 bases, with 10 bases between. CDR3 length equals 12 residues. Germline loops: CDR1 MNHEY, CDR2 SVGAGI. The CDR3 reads CASSRGPHEQFF. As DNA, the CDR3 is TGTGCCAGCAGTCGCGGCCCCCATGAGCAGTTCTTC.

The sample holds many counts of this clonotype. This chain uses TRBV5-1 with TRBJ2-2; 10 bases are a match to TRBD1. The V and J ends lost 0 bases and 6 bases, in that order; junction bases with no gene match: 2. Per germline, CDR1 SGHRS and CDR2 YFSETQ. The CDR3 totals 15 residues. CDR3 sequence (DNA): TGCGCCAGCAGCTTGGAAGGGACAGGGGCCGGGGAGCTGTTTTTT. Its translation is CASSLEGTGAGELFF.

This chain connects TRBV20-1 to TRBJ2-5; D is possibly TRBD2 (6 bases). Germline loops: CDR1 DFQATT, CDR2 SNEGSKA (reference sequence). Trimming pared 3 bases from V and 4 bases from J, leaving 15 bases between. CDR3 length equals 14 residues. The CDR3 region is CSASDTSRVETQYF. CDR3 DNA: TGCAGTGCTAGTGATACTAGCCGGGTAGAGACCCAGTACTTC.

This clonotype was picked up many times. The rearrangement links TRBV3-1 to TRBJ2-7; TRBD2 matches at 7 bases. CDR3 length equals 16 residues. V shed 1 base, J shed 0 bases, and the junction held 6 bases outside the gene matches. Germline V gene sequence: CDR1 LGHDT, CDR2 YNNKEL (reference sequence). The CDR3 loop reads CASSQVLRESSYEQYF. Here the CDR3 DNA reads TGTGCCAGCAGCCAAGTTCTGCGGGAGAGCTCCTACGAGCAGTACTTC.

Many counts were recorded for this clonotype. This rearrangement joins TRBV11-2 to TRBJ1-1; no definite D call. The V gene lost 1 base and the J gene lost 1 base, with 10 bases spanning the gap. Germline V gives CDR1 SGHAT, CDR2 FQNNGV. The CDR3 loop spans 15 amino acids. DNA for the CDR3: TGTGCCAGCAGCTTAGCTGACGGAAAGAACACTGAAGCTTTCTTT. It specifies CASSLADGKNTEAFF.

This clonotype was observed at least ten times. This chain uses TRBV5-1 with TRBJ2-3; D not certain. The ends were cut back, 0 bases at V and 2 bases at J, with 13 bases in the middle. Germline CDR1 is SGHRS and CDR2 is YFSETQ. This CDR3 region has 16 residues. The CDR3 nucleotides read TGCGCCAGCAGCTTGGGATCTTCTACTCCCACAGATACGCAGTATTTT. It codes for CASSLGSSTPTDTQYF.

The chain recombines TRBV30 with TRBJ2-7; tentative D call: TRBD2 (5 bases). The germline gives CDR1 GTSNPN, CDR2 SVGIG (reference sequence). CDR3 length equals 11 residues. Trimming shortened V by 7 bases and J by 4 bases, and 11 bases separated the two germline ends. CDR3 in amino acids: CAYSRVYEQYF. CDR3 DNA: TGTGCCTACTCGAGGGTTTACGAGCAGTACTTC.

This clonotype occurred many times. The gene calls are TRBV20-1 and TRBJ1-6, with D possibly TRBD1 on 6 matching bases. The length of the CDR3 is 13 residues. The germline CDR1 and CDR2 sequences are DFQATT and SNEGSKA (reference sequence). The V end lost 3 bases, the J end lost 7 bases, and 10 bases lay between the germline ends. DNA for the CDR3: TGCAGTGCTAGCAGGGGTACGAATTCACCCCTCCACTTT. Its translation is CSASRGTNSPLHF.

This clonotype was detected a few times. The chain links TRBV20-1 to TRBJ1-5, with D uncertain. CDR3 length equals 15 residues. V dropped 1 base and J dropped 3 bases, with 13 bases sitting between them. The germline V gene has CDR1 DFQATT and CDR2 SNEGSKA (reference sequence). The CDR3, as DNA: TGCAGTGCTAGAGTTCCGACCGGTAACAATCAGCCCCAGCATTTT. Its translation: CSARVPTGNNQPQHF.

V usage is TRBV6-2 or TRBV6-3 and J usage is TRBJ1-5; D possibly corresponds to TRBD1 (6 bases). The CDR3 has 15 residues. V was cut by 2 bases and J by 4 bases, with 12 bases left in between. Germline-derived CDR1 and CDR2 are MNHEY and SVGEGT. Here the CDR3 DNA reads TGTGCCAGCAGTTACCGGCAGGGGAGAAATCAGCCCCAGCATTTT. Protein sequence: CASSYRQGRNQPQHF.

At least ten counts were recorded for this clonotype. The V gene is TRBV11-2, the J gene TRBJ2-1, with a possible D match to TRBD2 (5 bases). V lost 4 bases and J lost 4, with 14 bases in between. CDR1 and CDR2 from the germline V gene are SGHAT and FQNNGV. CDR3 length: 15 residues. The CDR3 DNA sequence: TGTGCCAGCAGCTCCCAACGGGATACTTACAATGAGCAGTTCTTC. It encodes CASSSQRDTYNEQFF.

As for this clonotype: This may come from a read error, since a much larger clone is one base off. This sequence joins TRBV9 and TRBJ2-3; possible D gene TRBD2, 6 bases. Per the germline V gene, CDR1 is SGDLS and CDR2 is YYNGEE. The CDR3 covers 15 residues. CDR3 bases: TGTGCCGGCAGCGCCTCTAGCGTCCCTGCAGATACGCAGTATTTT. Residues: CAGSASSVPADTQYF. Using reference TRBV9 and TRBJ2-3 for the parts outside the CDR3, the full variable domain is DSGVTQTPKHLITATGQRVTLRCSPRSGDLSVYWYQQSLDQGLQFLIQYYNGEERAKGNILERFSAQQFPDLHSELNLSSLELGDSALYFCAGSASSVPADTQYFGPGTRLTVL.

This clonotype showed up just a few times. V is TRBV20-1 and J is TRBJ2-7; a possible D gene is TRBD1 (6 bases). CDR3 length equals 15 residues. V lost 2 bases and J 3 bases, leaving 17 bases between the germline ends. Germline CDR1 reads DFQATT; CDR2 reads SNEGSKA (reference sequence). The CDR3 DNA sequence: TGCAGTGCTAGATCGGAACAGGGCACCGACTACGAGCAGTACTTC. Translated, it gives CSARSEQGTDYEQYF.

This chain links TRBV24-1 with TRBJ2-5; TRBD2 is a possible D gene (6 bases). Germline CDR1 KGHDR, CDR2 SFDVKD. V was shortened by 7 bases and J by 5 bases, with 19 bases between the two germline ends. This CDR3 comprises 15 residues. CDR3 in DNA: TGTGCCACCAGCTATCCACGGGAGACGGGGGAGACCCAGTACTTC. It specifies CATSYPRETGETQYF.

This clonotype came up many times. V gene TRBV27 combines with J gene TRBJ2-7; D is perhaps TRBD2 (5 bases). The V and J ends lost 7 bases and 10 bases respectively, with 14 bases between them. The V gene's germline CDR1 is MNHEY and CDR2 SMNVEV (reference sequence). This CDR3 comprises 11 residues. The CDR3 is CASTIGDQQYF. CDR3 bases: TGTGCCAGCACAATCGGGGATCAACAGTACTTC.

Here the CDR3 DNA reads TGTGCCACCAGTGACCCGCCCGGGGTGCGTGGTCAGTTCTTC. Residues: CATSDPPGVRGQFF. The genes are TRBV24-1 and TRBJ2-1; D possibly corresponds to TRBD2 (5 bases). Deletions cut 4 bases from V and 13 bases from J, with 19 bases between. Germline CDR1 reads KGHDR; CDR2 reads SFDVKD. The CDR3 contains 14 residues.

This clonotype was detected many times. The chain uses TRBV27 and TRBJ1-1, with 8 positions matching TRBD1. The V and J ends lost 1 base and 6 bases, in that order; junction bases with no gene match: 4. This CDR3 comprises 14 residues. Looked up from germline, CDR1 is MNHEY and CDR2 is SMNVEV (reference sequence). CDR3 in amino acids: CASSLWAGGPEAFF. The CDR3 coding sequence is TGTGCCAGCAGTTTATGGGCAGGGGGCCCTGAAGCTTTCTTT.

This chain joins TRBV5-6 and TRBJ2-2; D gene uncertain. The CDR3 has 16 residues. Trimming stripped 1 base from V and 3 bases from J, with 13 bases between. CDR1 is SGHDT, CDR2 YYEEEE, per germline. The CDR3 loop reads CASSLFDGLYTGELFF. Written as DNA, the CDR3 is TGTGCCAGCAGCTTGTTCGACGGCTTGTACACCGGGGAGCTGTTTTTT.

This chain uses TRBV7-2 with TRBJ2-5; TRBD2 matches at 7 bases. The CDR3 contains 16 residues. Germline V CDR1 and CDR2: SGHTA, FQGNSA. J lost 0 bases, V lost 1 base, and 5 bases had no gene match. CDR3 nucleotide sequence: TGTGCCAGCAGCTTAGAAGCGGGAACGTACCAAGAGACCCAGTACTTC. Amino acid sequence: CASSLEAGTYQETQYF. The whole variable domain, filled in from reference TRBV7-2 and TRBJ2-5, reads GAGVSQSPSNKVTEKGKDVELRCDPISGHTALYWYRQSLGQGLEFLIYFQGNSAPDKSGLPSDRFSAERTGGSVSTLTIQRTQQEDSAVYLCASSLEAGTYQETQYFGPGTRLLVL.

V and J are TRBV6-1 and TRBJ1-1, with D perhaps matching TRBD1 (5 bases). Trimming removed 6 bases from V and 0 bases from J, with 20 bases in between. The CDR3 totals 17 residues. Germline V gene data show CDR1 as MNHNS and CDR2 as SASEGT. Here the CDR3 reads CASRPVSSGTVNTEAFF. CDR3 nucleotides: TGTGCCAGCAGACCCGTATCTTCCGGGACGGTGAACACTGAAGCTTTCTTT.

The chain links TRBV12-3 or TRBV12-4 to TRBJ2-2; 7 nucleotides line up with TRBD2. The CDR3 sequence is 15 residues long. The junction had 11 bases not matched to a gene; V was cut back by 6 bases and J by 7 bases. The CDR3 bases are TGTGCCAGCAGCCCGGGGGGAGCAAGGATCGGGGAGCTGTTTTTT. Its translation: CASSPGGARIGELFF.

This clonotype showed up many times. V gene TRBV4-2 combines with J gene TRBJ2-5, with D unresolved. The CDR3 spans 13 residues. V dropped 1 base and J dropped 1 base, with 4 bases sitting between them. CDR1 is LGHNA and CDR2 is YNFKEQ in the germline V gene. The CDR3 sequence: CASSQALQETQYF. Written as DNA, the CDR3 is TGTGCCAGCAGCCAAGCGCTCCAAGAGACCCAGTACTTC.

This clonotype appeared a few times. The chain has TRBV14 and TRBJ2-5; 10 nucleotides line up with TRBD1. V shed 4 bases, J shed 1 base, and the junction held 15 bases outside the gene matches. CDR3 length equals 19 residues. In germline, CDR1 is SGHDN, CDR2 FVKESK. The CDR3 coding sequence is TGTGCCAGCAGCCGACAAGACAGGGGGCGAATCTGGGGCCAAGAGACCCAGTACTTC. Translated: CASSRQDRGRIWGQETQYF.

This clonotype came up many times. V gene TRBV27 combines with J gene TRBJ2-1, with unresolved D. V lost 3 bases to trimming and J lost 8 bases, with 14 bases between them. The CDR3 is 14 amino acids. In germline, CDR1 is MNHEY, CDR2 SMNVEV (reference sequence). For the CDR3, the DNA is TGTGCCAGCAGTTTCGGGCACGAAGGGCATGAGCAGTTCTTC. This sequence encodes CASSFGHEGHEQFF.

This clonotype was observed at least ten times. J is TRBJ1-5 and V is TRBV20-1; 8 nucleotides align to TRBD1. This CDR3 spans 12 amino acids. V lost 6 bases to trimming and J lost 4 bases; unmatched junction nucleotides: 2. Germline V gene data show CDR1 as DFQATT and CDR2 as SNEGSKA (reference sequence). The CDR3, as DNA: TGCAGTGCAAGGACAGGGAATCAGCCCCAGCATTTT. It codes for CSARTGNQPQHF.

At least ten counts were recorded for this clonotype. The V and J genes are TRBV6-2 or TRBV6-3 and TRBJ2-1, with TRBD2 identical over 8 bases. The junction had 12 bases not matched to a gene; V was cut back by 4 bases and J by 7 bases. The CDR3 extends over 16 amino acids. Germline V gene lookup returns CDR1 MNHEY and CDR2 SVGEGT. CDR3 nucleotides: TGTGCCAGCAGTTTAGCGGGATCTATCCCCTCTAATGAGCAGTTCTTC. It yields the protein CASSLAGSIPSNEQFF.

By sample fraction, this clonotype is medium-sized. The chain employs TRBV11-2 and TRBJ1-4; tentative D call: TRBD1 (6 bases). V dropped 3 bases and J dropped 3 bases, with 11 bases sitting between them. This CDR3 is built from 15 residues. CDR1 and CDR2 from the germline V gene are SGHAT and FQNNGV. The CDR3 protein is CASSFLGGANEKLFF. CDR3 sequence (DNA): TGTGCCAGCAGCTTTCTAGGGGGGGCTAATGAAAAACTGTTTTTT.